The clone carrying this T cell receptor (beta chain) was recorded a few times. Germline V CDR1 and CDR2: SGHDT, YYEEEE. Trimming left V 3 bases short and J 0 bases short, with 7 bases between. CDR3 size: 14 residues. It was cDNA, reverse transcribed from extracted RNA, that served as the sequencing template. TCRdb's copy holds only in-frame clones and misses some; the assay was immunoSEQ multiplex PCR. The data hold some 120,000 clones, with about 57% observed a single time. This entry is derived from a study of CD8+ T cells in alopecia areata. About the research overall: Twice daily, treated patients received 5 to 10 mg of oral tofacitinib.

V and J are TRBV5-6 and TRBJ1-3; D gene ambiguous. This sequence originates from a human donor with alopecia areata. This specimen was CD4+ T cells sorted from blood, taken at week 0. CDR3 bases: TGTGCCAGCAGCTCGACCTACTCTGGAAACACCATATATTTT. It is translated as CASSSTYSGNTIYF.